This entry lists 25 T cell receptor beta chains sequenced from one sample in a study of T-cell memory formation after mild COVID-19. One entry per CDR3 protein, called by TCRdb with MiXCR from the 5' RACE reads. Of almost 550,000 distinct CDR3 sequences listed, roughly 22% are singletons. The source material was PBMCs or a T cell subset sorted from them (not recorded which). The receptors were sampled from an adult woman who had mild COVID-19 (a few samples of this study predate the infection). Cell type and time point are not known.

This clonotype appeared a few times. CDR3 sequence reads: CASSEGSAEKLFF. CDR3 nucleotide sequence: TGTGCCAGCAGTGAGGGGTCGGCTGAAAAACTGTTTTTT. The gene calls are TRBV25-1 and TRBJ1-4; D unclear. There are 13 residues in the CDR3. The germline V gene encodes CDR1 MGHDK and CDR2 SYGVNS. V dropped 3 bases and J dropped 7 bases, with 9 bases sitting between them. Combining the CDR3 with reference TRBV25-1 and TRBJ1-4 gives the whole variable domain EADIYQTPRYLVIGTGKKITLECSQTMGHDKMYWYQQDPGMELHLIHYSYGVNSTEKGDLSSESTVSRIRTEHFPLTLESARPSHTSQYLCASSEGSAEKLFFGSGTQLSVL.

In DNA form, the CDR3 reads TGTGCCAGCAGCTTAGGTGAACCGGGACTAGTTTTCTTC. Its translation: CASSLGEPGLVFF. The chain links TRBV11-2 to TRBJ2-1; 8 bases line up with TRBD2. This CDR3 is 13 amino acids long. The ends lost 1 base at V and 16 bases at J; junction bases unmatched: 9. Germline CDR1 reads SGHAT; CDR2 reads FQNNGV.

The gene calls are TRBV4-1 and TRBJ2-5; D might be TRBD1 or TRBD2, each matching 6 bases. V was clipped by 1 base and J by 5 bases, with 20 bases between them. The V gene's germline CDR1 is MGHRA and CDR2 YSYEKL. The CDR3 loop spans 17 amino acids. The CDR3 sequence is CASSQVSGLTGGETQYF. CDR3 nucleotide sequence: TGCGCCAGCAGCCAAGTATCGGGGCTGACAGGAGGGGAGACCCAGTACTTC.

This clonotype was detected only a few times. The rearrangement joins TRBV20-1 to TRBJ2-5; D ambiguous. The CDR3 covers 13 residues. Trimming took off 1 base at V and 5 bases at J, with 11 bases between the two ends. Germline assignment: CDR1 DFQATT and CDR2 SNEGSKA (reference sequence). The CDR3 nucleotides read TGCAGTGCTAGAGTCAGCGTAGCCGAGACCCAGTACTTC. It is translated as CSARVSVAETQYF.

The rearrangement joins TRBV5-4 to TRBJ1-2; 7 nucleotides match TRBD1. CDR1 and CDR2 from the germline V gene are SGHNT and YYREEE (reference sequence). Trimming at V came to 2 bases and at J to 2 bases, leaving 9 bases not matched to a gene. The CDR3 is 16 amino acids. This CDR3 is CASSFGQEWVNYGYTF. For the CDR3, the DNA is TGTGCCAGCAGCTTCGGACAGGAGTGGGTGAACTATGGCTACACCTTC.

The V gene is TRBV7-9, the J gene TRBJ2-1; 10 bases fit TRBD2. The V segment lost 4 bases and the J segment 6 bases; nucleotides outside the gene matches: 12. From germline, CDR1 is SEHNR and CDR2 FQNEAQ (reference sequence). The CDR3 is made up of 17 amino acids. The CDR3 DNA follows: TGTGCCAGCAGCTCGCAGAGAAGCGGGAGGGCCGCCAATGAGCAGTTCTTC. It specifies CASSSQRSGRAANEQFF.

This clonotype was seen only a few times. The chain is built from TRBV12-3 or TRBV12-4 and TRBJ2-1; 8 bases are a match to TRBD2. CDR3 length equals 17 residues. V lost 6 bases, J lost 6 bases, and 16 bases stayed unmatched. CDR3 nucleotide sequence: TGTGCCAGCAGATTCCGAGTTCGGGGGGGTCCGGGCAATGAGCAGTTCTTC. This gives the protein CASRFRVRGGPGNEQFF.

A few counts support this clonotype. The chain couples TRBV20-1 to TRBJ1-1; 8 bases line up with TRBD1. CDR1 DFQATT and CDR2 SNEGSKA come from the germline V gene (reference sequence). There are 12 residues in the CDR3. With V trimmed by 0 bases and J by 10 bases, 4 bases remained unmatched. The CDR3 DNA reads as TGCAGTGCTAGAGATAACAGGGGGGCAGCTTTCTTT. As protein: CSARDNRGAAFF.

V gene TRBV11-1 combines with J gene TRBJ2-4; no firm D call. The CDR3 covers 17 residues. Germline V gene lookup returns CDR1 SGHAT and CDR2 FQDESV (reference sequence). Trimming shortened V by 1 base and J by 0 bases, and 13 bases separated the two germline ends. The chain's CDR3 is CASSLGRWGLAKNIQYF. CDR3 nucleotide sequence: TGTGCCAGCAGCTTAGGTCGGTGGGGATTAGCCAAAAACATTCAGTACTTC.

This clonotype was found a few times. This sequence joins TRBV7-9 and TRBJ2-1, with TRBD2 identical over 13 bases. Germline assignment: CDR1 SEHNR and CDR2 FQNEAQ (reference sequence). J gave up 8 bases and V 3 bases, and 4 bases lay outside the gene matches. The CDR3 is 15 amino acids. The CDR3 nucleotides are TGTGCCAGCAGCTTGGGACTAGCGGGGAGGGATGAGCAGTTCTTC. Encoded protein: CASSLGLAGRDEQFF.

This clonotype has a handful of counts. For the CDR3, the DNA is TGCGCCAGCAGCGGTCTAGCGGGGATCACAGATACGCAGTATTTT. Protein sequence: CASSGLAGITDTQYF. The gene calls are TRBV4-1 and TRBJ2-3; 9 bases match TRBD2. There are 15 residues in the CDR3. Trimming at V came to 5 bases and at J to 2 bases, leaving 5 bases not matched to a gene. Germline assignment: CDR1 MGHRA and CDR2 YSYEKL.

The chain joins TRBV5-1 to TRBJ2-1; D ambiguous. The length of the CDR3 is 16 residues. Deletions cut 0 bases from V and 5 bases from J, with 15 bases between. Germline V gene data show CDR1 as SGHRS and CDR2 as YFSETQ. CDR3 sequence (DNA): TGCGCCAGCAGCTTGGCCGGCTTACTACGCGACAATGAGCAGTTCTTC. Translation: CASSLAGLLRDNEQFF.

The V call is TRBV7-9, the J call TRBJ1-1, with a weak D call TRBD1 (5 bases). Trimming removed 7 bases from V and 0 bases from J, with 9 bases in between. The CDR3 sequence is 13 residues long. The V gene's germline CDR1 is SEHNR and CDR2 FQNEAQ (reference sequence). This CDR3 is CASNRDLNTEAFF. In nucleotides, the CDR3 is TGTGCCAGCAATCGGGACCTGAACACTGAAGCTTTCTTT.

This sequence joins TRBV5-4 and TRBJ1-2; no clear D. CDR3 length equals 12 residues. V lost 0 bases, J lost 8 bases, and 8 bases lay in between. Germline CDR1 reads SGHNT; CDR2 reads YYREEE (reference sequence). CDR3 loop: CASSLVGWGYTF. CDR3 nucleotide sequence: TGTGCCAGCAGCTTGGTCGGTTGGGGCTACACCTTC.

This clonotype came up a few times. The CDR3 region has the DNA TGTGCCAGCAGTTTCGAGACACCGCCCGGGGAGCTGTTTTTT. This gives the protein CASSFETPPGELFF. This chain links TRBV27 with TRBJ2-2, with no clear D. The V end was cut by 3 bases, the J end by 6 bases, with 11 bases between. Germline values: CDR1 MNHEY, CDR2 SMNVEV (reference sequence). CDR3 size: 14 residues.

V and J are TRBV4-1 and TRBJ1-1; tentatively, D is TRBD1 (6 bases). Germline loops: CDR1 MGHRA, CDR2 YSYEKL. Trimming shortened V by 1 base and J by 0 bases, and 15 bases separated the two germline ends. This CDR3 comprises 17 residues. In DNA, the CDR3 is TGCGCCAGCAGCCAAGCTGGAGGGGGGATCATGAACACTGAAGCTTTCTTT. It is translated as CASSQAGGGIMNTEAFF.

This clonotype has only a few counts. The chain has TRBV12-3 or TRBV12-4 and TRBJ2-5, with D possibly being TRBD1 (6 bases). This CDR3 has 14 amino acids. V was trimmed by 4 bases and J by 4 bases, leaving 13 bases between them. CDR3 amino acids: CASSWGPQGETQYF. For the CDR3, the DNA is TGTGCCAGCAGTTGGGGGCCTCAGGGAGAGACCCAGTACTTC.

The V gene is TRBV9, the J gene TRBJ2-1; no definite D call. From germline, CDR1 is SGDLS and CDR2 YYNGEE. V lost 4 bases and J 16 bases, leaving 15 bases between the germline ends. The CDR3 covers 11 residues. The CDR3 spells CASSPLRVRFF. In DNA form, the CDR3 reads TGTGCCAGCAGCCCCCTCCGGGTCCGTTTCTTC. Full variable domain (remainder filled in from reference TRBV9 and TRBJ2-1): DSGVTQTPKHLITATGQRVTLRCSPRSGDLSVYWYQQSLDQGLQFLIQYYNGEERAKGNILERFSAQQFPDLHSELNLSSLELGDSALYFCASSPLRVRFFGPGTRLTVL.

There are a few counts of this clonotype. The V call is TRBV3-1, the J call TRBJ2-7; 8 bases agree with TRBD2. Trimming removed 4 bases from V and 2 bases from J; junction bases left unmatched: 7. CDR3 size: 15 residues. Looked up from germline, CDR1 is LGHDT and CDR2 is YNNKEL (reference sequence). This chain's CDR3 is CASSPDRGGTYEQYF. CDR3 bases: TGTGCCAGCAGCCCCGACCGGGGGGGAACCTACGAGCAGTACTTC.

In this sample, this clonotype turned up a few times. Here the CDR3 reads CASSSSTSGQYF. In DNA, the CDR3 is TGTGCCAGCAGTTCCTCGACTAGCGGGCAGTACTTC. The gene calls are TRBV6-2 or TRBV6-3 and TRBJ2-7, with 9 bases fitting TRBD2. The V and J ends lost 4 bases and 9 bases, in that order; junction bases with no gene match: 4. There are 12 residues in the CDR3. Per germline, CDR1 MNHEY and CDR2 SVGEGT.

V usage is TRBV7-6 and J usage is TRBJ2-5; D is undetermined. The V end was cut by 10 bases, the J end by 4 bases, with 10 bases between. Germline lookup yields CDR1 SGHVS and CDR2 FNYEAQ. The CDR3 covers 11 residues. The CDR3 bases are TGTGCCACCAGTCGGGCAGAGACCCAGTACTTC. This translates into CATSRAETQYF.

The chain recombines TRBV20-1 with TRBJ2-5, with 7 bases fitting TRBD2. Unmatched junction bases numbered 5, after V lost 7 bases and J lost 3 bases. Germline V lookup: CDR1 DFQATT, CDR2 SNEGSKA (reference sequence). The CDR3 covers 12 residues. The CDR3 sequence: CSVTGTKETQYF. The CDR3 nucleotides read TGCAGTGTTACCGGGACTAAAGAGACCCAGTACTTC.

The V gene is TRBV19, the J gene TRBJ2-7; tentatively, D is TRBD2 (5 bases). CDR3 length: 12 residues. The V and J ends lost 3 bases and 6 bases respectively, with 9 bases between them. Germline-derived CDR1 and CDR2 are LNHDA and SQIVND (reference sequence). CDR3 DNA: TGTGCCAGTAGTATGAGCGGAATCGAGCAGTACTTC. Encoded protein: CASSMSGIEQYF.

This rearrangement joins TRBV10-3 to TRBJ1-2; possibly TRBD1 for D (6 bases). V lost 4 bases and J 7 bases, leaving 16 bases between the germline ends. Germline V gives CDR1 ENHRY, CDR2 SYGVKD. The length of the CDR3 is 14 residues. The CDR3 bases are TGTGCCATCAGTGGCGCCGAACAGGGTCGTGGCTACACCTTC. It codes for CAISGAEQGRGYTF.

A few counts support this clonotype. This chain connects TRBV11-2 to TRBJ2-7, with D maybe TRBD1 (5 bases). The CDR3 is 12 residues long. V dropped 1 base and J dropped 6 bases, with 7 bases sitting between them. CDR1 is SGHAT, CDR2 FQNNGV, per germline. CDR3 coding DNA: TGTGCCAGCAGCTTAGGACAGATCGAGCAGTACTTC. It specifies CASSLGQIEQYF.